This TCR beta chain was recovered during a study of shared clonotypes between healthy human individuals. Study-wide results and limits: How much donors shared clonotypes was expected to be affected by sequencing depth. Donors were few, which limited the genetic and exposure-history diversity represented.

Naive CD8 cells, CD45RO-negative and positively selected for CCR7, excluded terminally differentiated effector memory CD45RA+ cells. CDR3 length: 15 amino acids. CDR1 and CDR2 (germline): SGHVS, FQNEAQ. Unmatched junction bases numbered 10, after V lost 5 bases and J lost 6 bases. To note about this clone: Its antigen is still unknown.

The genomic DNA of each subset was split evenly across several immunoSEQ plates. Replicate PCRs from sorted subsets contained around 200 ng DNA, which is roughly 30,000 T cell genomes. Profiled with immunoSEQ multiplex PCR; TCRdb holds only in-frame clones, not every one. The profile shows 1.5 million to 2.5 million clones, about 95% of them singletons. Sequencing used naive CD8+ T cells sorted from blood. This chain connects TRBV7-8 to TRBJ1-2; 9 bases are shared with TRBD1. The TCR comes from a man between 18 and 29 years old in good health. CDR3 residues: CASSSTGGGLDGYTF. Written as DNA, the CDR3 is TGTGCCAGCAGCAGCACAGGGGGCGGTTTAGATGGCTACACCTTC.